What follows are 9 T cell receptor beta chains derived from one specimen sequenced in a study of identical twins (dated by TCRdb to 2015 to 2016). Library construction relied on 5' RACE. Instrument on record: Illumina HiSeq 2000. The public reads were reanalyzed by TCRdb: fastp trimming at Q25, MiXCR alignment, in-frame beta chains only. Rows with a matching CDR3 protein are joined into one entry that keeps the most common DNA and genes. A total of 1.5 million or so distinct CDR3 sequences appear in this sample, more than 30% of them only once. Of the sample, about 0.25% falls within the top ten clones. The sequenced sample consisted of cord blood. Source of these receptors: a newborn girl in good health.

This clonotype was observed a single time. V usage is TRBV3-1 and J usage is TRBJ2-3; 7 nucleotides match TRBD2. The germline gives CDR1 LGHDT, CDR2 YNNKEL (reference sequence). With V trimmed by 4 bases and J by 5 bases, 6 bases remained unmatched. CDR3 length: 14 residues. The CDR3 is CASSRGGGEDTQYF. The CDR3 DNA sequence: TGTGCCAGCAGCCGTGGGGGGGGAGAAGATACGCAGTATTTT.

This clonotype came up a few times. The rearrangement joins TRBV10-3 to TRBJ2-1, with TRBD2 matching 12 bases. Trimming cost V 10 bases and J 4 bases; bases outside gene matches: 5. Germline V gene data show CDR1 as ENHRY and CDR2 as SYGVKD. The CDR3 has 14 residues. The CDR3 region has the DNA TGTGCCACCAGCACTAGCGGGGGGTACAATGAGCAGTTCTTC. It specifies CATSTSGGYNEQFF.

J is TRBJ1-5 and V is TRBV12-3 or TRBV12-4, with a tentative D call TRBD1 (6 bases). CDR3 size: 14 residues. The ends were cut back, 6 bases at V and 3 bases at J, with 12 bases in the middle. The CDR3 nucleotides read TGTGCCAGCAGCGGACAGTCCCCCAATCAGCCCCAGCATTTT. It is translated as CASSGQSPNQPQHF.

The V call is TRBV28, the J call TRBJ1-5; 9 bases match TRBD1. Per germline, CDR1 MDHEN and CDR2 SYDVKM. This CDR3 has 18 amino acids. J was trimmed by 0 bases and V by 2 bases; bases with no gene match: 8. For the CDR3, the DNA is TGTGCCAGCAGTTTACGACAGGGGGGGTGGTATAGCAATCAGCCCCAGCATTTT. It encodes CASSLRQGGWYSNQPQHF.

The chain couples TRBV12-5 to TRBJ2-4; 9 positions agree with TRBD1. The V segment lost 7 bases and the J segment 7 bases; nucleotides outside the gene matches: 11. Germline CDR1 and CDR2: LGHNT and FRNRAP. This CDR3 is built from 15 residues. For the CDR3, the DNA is TGTGCTAGTGAACCCCCCCGGGACAGGGAGAACATTCAGTACTTC. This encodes CASEPPRDRENIQYF.

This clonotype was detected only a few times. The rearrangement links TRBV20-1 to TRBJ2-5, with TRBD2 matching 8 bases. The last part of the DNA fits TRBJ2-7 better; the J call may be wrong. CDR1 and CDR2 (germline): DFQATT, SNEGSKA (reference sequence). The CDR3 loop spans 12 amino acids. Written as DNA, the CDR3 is TGCAGTGCTGCGGGGGGCCGGTACGAGCAGTACTTC. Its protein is CSAAGGRYEQYF.

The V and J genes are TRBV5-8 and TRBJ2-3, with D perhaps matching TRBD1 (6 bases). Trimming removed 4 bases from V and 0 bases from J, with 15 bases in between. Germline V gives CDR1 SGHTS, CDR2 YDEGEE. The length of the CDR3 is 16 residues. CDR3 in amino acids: CASSQGQVSSTDTQYF. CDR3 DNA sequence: TGTGCCAGCAGCCAGGGGCAAGTTTCTAGCACAGATACGCAGTATTTT.

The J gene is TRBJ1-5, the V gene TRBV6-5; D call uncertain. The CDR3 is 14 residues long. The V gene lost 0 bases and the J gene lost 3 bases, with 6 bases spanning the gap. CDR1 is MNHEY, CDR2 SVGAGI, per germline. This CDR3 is CASSYSALNQPQHF. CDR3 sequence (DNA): TGTGCCAGCAGTTACTCGGCCCTCAATCAGCCCCAGCATTTT.

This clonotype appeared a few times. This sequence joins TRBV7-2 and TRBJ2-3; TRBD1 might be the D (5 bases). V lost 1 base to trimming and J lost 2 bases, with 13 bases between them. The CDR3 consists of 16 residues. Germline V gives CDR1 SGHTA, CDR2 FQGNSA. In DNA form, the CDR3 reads TGTGCCAGCAGCTTAGACGCAGGGCCCCCCACAGATACGCAGTATTTT. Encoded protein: CASSLDAGPPTDTQYF.